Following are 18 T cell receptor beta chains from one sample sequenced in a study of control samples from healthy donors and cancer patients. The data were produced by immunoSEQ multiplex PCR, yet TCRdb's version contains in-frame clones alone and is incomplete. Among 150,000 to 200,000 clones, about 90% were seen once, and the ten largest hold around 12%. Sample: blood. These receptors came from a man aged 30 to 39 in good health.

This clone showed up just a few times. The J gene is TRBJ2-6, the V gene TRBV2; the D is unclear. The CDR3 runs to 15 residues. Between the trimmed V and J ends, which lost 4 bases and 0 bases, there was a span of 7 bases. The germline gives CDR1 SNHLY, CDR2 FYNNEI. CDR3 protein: CASSGSFSGANVLTF. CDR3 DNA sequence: TGTGCCAGCAGTGGAAGCTTCTCTGGGGCCAACGTCCTGACTTTC.

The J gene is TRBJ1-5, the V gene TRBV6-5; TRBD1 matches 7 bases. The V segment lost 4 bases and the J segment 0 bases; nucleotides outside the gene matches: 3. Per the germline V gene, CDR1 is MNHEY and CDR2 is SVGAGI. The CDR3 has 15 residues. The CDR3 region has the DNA TGTGCCAGCAGTTCACAGGGGAATAGCAATCAGCCCCAGCATTTT. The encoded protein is CASSSQGNSNQPQHF.

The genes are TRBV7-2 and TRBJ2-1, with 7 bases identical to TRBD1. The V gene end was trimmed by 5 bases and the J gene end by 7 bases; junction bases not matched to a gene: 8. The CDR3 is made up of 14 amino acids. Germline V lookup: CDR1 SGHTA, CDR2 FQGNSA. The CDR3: CASSLRGPRNEQFF. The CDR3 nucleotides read TGTGCCAGCAGCCTGAGGGGGCCCCGGAATGAGCAGTTCTTC.

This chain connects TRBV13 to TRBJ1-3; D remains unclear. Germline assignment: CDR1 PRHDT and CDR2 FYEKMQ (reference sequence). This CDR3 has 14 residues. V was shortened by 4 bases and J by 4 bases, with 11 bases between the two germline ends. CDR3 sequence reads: CASSSGWVGNTIYF. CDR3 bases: TGTGCCAGCAGCTCGGGCTGGGTGGGAAACACCATATATTTT.

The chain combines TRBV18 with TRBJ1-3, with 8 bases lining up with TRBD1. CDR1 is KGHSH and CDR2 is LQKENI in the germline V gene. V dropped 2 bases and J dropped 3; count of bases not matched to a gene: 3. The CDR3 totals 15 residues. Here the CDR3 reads CASSPGQGNGNTIYF. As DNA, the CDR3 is TGTGCCAGCTCACCAGGACAGGGAAATGGAAACACCATATATTTT.

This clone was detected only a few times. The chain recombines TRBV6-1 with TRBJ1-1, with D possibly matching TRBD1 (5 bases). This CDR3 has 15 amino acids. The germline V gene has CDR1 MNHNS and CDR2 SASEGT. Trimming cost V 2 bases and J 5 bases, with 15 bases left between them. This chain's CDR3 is CASSERLGGWTEAFF. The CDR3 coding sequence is TGTGCCAGCAGTGAAAGGCTGGGGGGATGGACTGAAGCTTTCTTT.

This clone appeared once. CDR3 loop: CASSHEAGELFF. The CDR3 DNA follows: TGTGCCAGCAGCCATGAGGCCGGGGAGCTGTTTTTT. The chain carries TRBV12-3 or TRBV12-4 and TRBJ2-2; D remains unclear. V gave up 6 bases and J gave up 6 bases, with 8 bases separating them. CDR3 length equals 12 residues.

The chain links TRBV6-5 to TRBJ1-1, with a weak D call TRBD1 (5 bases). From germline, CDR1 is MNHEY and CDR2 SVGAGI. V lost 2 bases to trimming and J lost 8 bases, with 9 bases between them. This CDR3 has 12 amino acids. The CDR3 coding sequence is TGTGCCAGCAGTTACACCGGGGCAGAAGCTTTCTTT. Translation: CASSYTGAEAFF.

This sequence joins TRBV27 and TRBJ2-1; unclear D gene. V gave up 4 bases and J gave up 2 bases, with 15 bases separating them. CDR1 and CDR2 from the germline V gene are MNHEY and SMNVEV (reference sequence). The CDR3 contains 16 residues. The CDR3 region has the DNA TGTGCCAGCAGTTGGGCCCTAGGAGCACCCTACAATGAGCAGTTCTTC. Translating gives CASSWALGAPYNEQFF.

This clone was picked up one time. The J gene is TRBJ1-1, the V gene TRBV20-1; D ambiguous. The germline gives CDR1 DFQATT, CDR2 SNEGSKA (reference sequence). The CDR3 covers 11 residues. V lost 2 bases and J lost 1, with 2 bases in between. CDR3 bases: TGCAGTGCTAGACAGAACACTGAAGCTTTCTTT. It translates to CSARQNTEAFF.

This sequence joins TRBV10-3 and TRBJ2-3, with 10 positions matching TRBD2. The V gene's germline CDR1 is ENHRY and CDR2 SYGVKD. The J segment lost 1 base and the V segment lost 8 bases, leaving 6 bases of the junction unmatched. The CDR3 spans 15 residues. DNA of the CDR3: TGTGCCATCGCAGGACTAGCGGAGCGCACAGATACGCAGTATTTT. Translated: CAIAGLAERTDTQYF.

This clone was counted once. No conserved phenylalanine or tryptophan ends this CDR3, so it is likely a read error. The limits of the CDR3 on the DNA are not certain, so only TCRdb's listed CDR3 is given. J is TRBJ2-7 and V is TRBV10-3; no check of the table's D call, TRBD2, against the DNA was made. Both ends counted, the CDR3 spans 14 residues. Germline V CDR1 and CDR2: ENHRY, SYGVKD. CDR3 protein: CAISVENVRSGLAI.

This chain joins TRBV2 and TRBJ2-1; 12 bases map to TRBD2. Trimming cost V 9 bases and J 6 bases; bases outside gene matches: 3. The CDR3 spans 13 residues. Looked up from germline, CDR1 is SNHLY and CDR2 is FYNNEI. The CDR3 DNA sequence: TGTGCCAGTAGACTAGCGGGAGTCAATGAGCAGTTCTTC. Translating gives CASRLAGVNEQFF.

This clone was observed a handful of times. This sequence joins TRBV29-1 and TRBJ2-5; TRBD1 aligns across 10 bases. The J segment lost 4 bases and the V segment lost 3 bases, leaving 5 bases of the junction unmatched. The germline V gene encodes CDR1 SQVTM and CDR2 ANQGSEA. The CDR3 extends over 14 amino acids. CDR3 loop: CSVDGDRGGETQYF. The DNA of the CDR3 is TGCAGCGTTGATGGGGACAGGGGTGGAGAGACCCAGTACTTC.

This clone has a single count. The DNA of the CDR3 is TGCGCCAGCAGCCGGAGTGGGGTTTCTAATGAAAAACTGTTTTTT. This encodes CASSRSGVSNEKLFF. This rearrangement joins TRBV4-3 to TRBJ1-4; D not resolved. V lost 4 bases, J lost 3 bases, and 12 bases lay in between. The CDR3 is 15 residues long. Germline CDR1 LGHNA, CDR2 YSLEER.

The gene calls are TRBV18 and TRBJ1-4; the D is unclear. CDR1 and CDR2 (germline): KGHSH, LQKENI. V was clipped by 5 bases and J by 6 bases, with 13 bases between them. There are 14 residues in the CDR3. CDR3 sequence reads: CASSTVGYYEKLFF. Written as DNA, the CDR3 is TGTGCCAGCTCAACCGTGGGGTACTATGAAAAACTGTTTTTT.

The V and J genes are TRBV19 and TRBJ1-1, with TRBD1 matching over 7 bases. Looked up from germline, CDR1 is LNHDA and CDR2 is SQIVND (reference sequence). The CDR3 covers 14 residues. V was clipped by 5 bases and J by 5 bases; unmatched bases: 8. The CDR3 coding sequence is TGTGCCAGTAGTGGTCGACAGGGAGGGACTGAAGCTTTCTTT. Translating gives CASSGRQGGTEAFF. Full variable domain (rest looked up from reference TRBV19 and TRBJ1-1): DGGITQSPKYLFRKEGQNVTLSCEQNLNHDAMYWYRQDPGQGLRLIYYSQIVNDFQKGDIAEGYSVSREKKESFPLTVTSAQKNPTAFYLCASSGRQGGTEAFFGQGTRLTVV.

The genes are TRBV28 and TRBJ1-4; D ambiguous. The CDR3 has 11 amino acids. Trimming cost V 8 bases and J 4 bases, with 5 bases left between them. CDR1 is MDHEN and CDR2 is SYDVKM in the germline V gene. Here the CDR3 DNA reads TGTGCCAGCGGGGTTAATGAAAAACTGTTTTTT. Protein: CASGVNEKLFF. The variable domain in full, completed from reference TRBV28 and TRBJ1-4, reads DVKVTQSSRYLVKRTGEKVFLECVQDMDHENMFWYRQDPGLGLRLIYFSYDVKMKEKGDIPEGYSVSREKKERFSLILESASTNQTSMYLCASGVNEKLFFGSGTQLSVL.